This note documents a single T cell receptor beta chain sequence. This sample was taken from a study of blood T cell repertoires in COVID-19. The CDR3 consists of 15 residues. Germline-derived CDR1 and CDR2 are SGHTA and FQGTGA. The V and J ends lost 0 bases and 4 bases respectively, with 12 bases between them. Here immunoSEQ multiplex PCR was the method, and the copy in TCRdb shows in-frame clones only, minus some. In the table there are tens of thousands of clones, roughly 90% of which are singletons. This sequence joins TRBV7-3 and TRBJ1-1; D remains unclear. Specimen: peripheral blood. The source of this sequence is a human donor in a cohort sampled during active COVID-19. CDR3 loop: CASSLTGGSITEAFF. The CDR3 coding sequence is TGTGCCAGCAGCTTAACGGGAGGGTCGATCACTGAAGCTTTCTTT.